These T cell receptor beta chains were read from a single sample in a study of blood T cell repertoires in COVID-19. Repertoires were generated with immunoSEQ multiplex PCR, while TCRdb's copy carries only in-frame clones and drops some. The data contain fewer than 350,000 clones, 75% to 90% of them singletons. The sample consisted of PBMCs or T cells enriched from blood (not recorded which). The origin of the receptors is a man aged 60 to 75 who had recovered from COVID-19. CDR3s include the opening cysteine and the closing phenylalanine or tryptophan. Each record gives: CDR3 length, clone size, V gene, D gene, J gene, CDR3 protein, CDR3 DNA. D genes are given only for firm matches. Some rows have no size entry. The others give once, few or many, or a class for an expanded clone.

>16|once|TRBV5-6|TRBD2|TRBJ2-3
CASSRFGTSGTDTQYF
TGTGCCAGCAGCAGATTCGGGACTAGCGGTACAGATACGCAGTATTTT
>14|-|TRBV6-5|-|TRBJ2-7
CASSYSTVNYEQYF
TGTGCCAGCAGTTACTCGACAGTAAACTACGAGCAGTACTTC
>15|-|TRBV19|TRBD2|TRBJ2-5
CASSIEAGVQETQYF
TGTGCCAGTAGTATAGAAGCGGGAGTCCAAGAGACCCAGTACTTC
>15|-|TRBV6-5|TRBD2|TRBJ2-1
CASSTGLAVNNEQFF
TGTGCCAGCAGTACCGGACTAGCGGTAAACAATGAGCAGTTCTTC
>15|-|TRBV24-1|TRBD1|TRBJ1-4
CATSDPRDSDEKLFF
TGTGCCACCAGTGACCCCCGGGACAGCGATGAAAAACTGTTTTTT
>15|few|TRBV5-1|TRBD1|TRBJ1-6
CASSFTQGASSPLHF
TGCGCCAGCAGCTTTACTCAGGGGGCAAGTTCACCCCTCCACTTT
>12|-|TRBV27|-|TRBJ1-6
CASSLQVSPLHF
TGTGCCAGCAGTTTACAGGTGTCACCCCTCCACTTT
>16|-|TRBV24-1|TRBD1|TRBJ2-3
CATSDLVTGRTDTQYF
TGTGCCACCAGTGATTTGGTGACAGGGCGGACAGATACGCAGTATTTT
>15|-|TRBV28|-|TRBJ1-4
CASSPRTAYNEKLFF
TGTGCCAGCAGTCCCAGGACAGCATATAATGAAAAACTGTTTTTT
>12|-|TRBV2|TRBD2|TRBJ2-7
CASSFTSGSPYF
TGTGCCAGCAGTTTTACTAGCGGGAGCCCCTACTTC
>13|-|TRBV2|-|TRBJ2-7
CASRQNTGYEQYF
TGTGCCAGCAGACAAAATACAGGCTACGAGCAGTACTTC
>12|-|TRBV28|-|TRBJ2-7
CASRGLAYEQYF
TGTGCCAGCAGGGGTCTAGCCTACGAGCAGTACTTC
>16|-|TRBV3-1/TRBV3-2|TRBD1|TRBJ1-2
CASSPSLPGQMNGYTF
TGTGCCAGCAGCCCGAGCCTACCGGGACAGATGAATGGCTACACCTTC
>14|-|TRBV6-4|-|TRBJ2-2
CASSEVANTGELFF
TGTGCCAGCAGTGAAGTAGCGAACACCGGGGAGCTGTTTTTT
>13|-|TRBV28|-|TRBJ1-2
CASSFTANYGYTF
TGTGCCAGCAGTTTTACAGCAAACTATGGCTACACCTTC
>19|-|TRBV5-4|TRBD2|TRBJ2-2
CASSLDEASGSWNTGELFF
TGTGCCAGCAGCTTGGATGAGGCTAGCGGGAGTTGGAACACCGGGGAGCTGTTTTTT
>15|-|TRBV29-1|-|TRBJ2-7
CSVGTAWNSFDEQYF
TGCAGCGTTGGGACAGCGTGGAACAGTTTTGACGAGCAGTACTTC
>13|-|TRBV9|-|TRBJ2-5
CASSARGGETQYF
TGTGCCAGCAGCGCCAGGGGTGGAGAGACCCAGTACTTC
>14|once|TRBV13|TRBD1|TRBJ2-7
CASSSGTGVYEQYF
TGTGCCAGCAGCTCCGGGACAGGCGTGTACGAGCAGTACTTC
>16|-|TRBV19|TRBD1|TRBJ1-5
CATVAKDRGRNQPQHF
TGTGCCACCGTGGCCAAGGACAGGGGACGCAATCAGCCCCAGCATTTT
>16|-|TRBV14|TRBD2|TRBJ2-7
CASSQPWTSGMGEQYF
TGTGCCAGCAGCCAGCCTTGGACTAGCGGGATGGGCGAGCAGTACTTC
>14|few|TRBV5-1|TRBD2|TRBJ2-7
CASSLTSGSLEQYF
TGCGCCAGCAGCTTGACTAGCGGGAGTTTAGAGCAGTACTTC
>15|-|TRBV7-3|TRBD2|TRBJ2-1
CASSSLAGLSNEQFF
TGTGCCAGCAGCTCACTAGCGGGACTGTCGAATGAGCAGTTCTTC
>16|few|TRBV9|TRBD1|TRBJ1-6
CASSLYPTGGNSPLHF
TGTGCCAGCAGCTTGTACCCGACAGGGGGGAATTCACCCCTCCACTTT
>18|-|TRBV11-3|TRBD1|TRBJ1-3
CASSLGTGGPSSGNTIYF
TGTGCCAGCAGCTTGGGGACAGGGGGACCTAGCTCTGGAAACACCATATATTTT